Listed here are 26 T cell receptor beta chains from one sample, sequenced in a study of T cell changes during pregnancy in multiple sclerosis. Sequencing used immunoSEQ multiplex PCR; TCRdb keeps in-frame clones, though not all of them. Of 39,000 or so clones listed, 75% to 95% are singletons. Sequences were derived from CD8+ T cells from peripheral blood mononuclear cells, sampled after pregnancy. These receptor sequences come from a female donor with multiple sclerosis, enrolled in a pregnancy study.

J is TRBJ2-7 and V is TRBV29-1; D perhaps matches TRBD1 (6 bases). This CDR3 spans 14 amino acids. Trimming removed 1 base from V and 4 bases from J, with 14 bases in between. CDR1 and CDR2 (germline): SQVTM, ANQGSEA. The CDR3 region is CSVEGGTQGYEQYF. In DNA form, the CDR3 reads TGCAGCGTTGAAGGGGGGACACAGGGATACGAGCAGTACTTC.

This clone was picked up a small number of times. The V gene is TRBV5-5, the J gene TRBJ2-1, with 11 bases lining up with TRBD2. Per germline, CDR1 SGHKS and CDR2 YYEKEE (reference sequence). This CDR3 is 16 amino acids long. V lost 4 bases to trimming and J lost 7 bases; unmatched junction nucleotides: 10. CDR3 in DNA: TGTGCCAGCAGCGACCTGACTAGCGGGGAGTCGAATGAGCAGTTCTTC. This encodes CASSDLTSGESNEQFF.

This clone was seen a few times. This rearrangement joins TRBV28 to TRBJ1-1; 9 bases are shared with TRBD1. The V gene end was trimmed by 6 bases and the J gene end by 0 bases; junction bases not matched to a gene: 8. CDR1 MDHEN and CDR2 SYDVKM come from the germline V gene. The CDR3 is 16 amino acids. The CDR3 nucleotides read TGTGCCAGCAGCGAGACAGGGGGTTTGGTGAACACTGAAGCTTTCTTT. It translates to CASSETGGLVNTEAFF.

This clone was detected only once. This rearrangement joins TRBV9 to TRBJ2-3; possibly TRBD2 for D (5 bases). Germline CDR1 is SGDLS and CDR2 is YYNGEE. V was trimmed by 2 bases and J by 4 bases, leaving 8 bases between them. CDR3 length: 13 residues. CDR3 in amino acids: CASSVGAADTQYF. In DNA form, the CDR3 reads TGTGCCAGCAGCGTGGGAGCGGCAGATACGCAGTATTTT.

This chain connects TRBV10-2 to TRBJ2-5, with D possibly being TRBD2 (6 bases). The CDR3 totals 17 residues. Per the germline V gene, CDR1 is WSHSY and CDR2 is SAAADI. Deletions cut 0 bases from V and 1 base from J, with 15 bases between. The CDR3 sequence is CASSESWREIGQETQYF. Written as DNA, the CDR3 is TGCGCCAGCAGTGAGTCGTGGCGGGAAATAGGCCAAGAGACCCAGTACTTC.

DNA of the CDR3: TGTGCCAGCAGTTTGGGACAGGGCCCTAATCAGCCCCAGCATTTT. Amino acids: CASSLGQGPNQPQHF. V and J are TRBV27 and TRBJ1-5; 9 bases match TRBD1. Germline-derived CDR1 and CDR2 are MNHEY and SMNVEV (reference sequence). J lost 4 bases, V lost 3 bases, and 4 bases had no gene match. This CDR3 has 15 residues.

The V and J genes are TRBV5-1 and TRBJ2-2, with 10 nucleotides matching TRBD1. J was trimmed by 0 bases and V by 5 bases; bases with no gene match: 1. Per the germline V gene, CDR1 is SGHRS and CDR2 is YFSETQ. The CDR3 covers 15 residues. The CDR3 protein is CASRGTGANTGELFF. The CDR3, as DNA: TGCGCCAGCAGGGGGACAGGGGCGAACACCGGGGAGCTGTTTTTT.

In this sample, this clone turned up a few times. The CDR3 is CASSGGREAFF. The CDR3 region has the DNA TGTGCCAGCAGCGGAGGTAGGGAAGCTTTCTTT. The chain carries TRBV5-4 and TRBJ1-1; D is ambiguous. The CDR3 sequence is 11 residues long. Trimming took 4 bases from V and 8 from J, leaving 9 bases between them. Per the germline V gene, CDR1 is SGHNT and CDR2 is YYREEE (reference sequence).

In the case of this clone: The identical CDR3 is also encoded by other nucleotide sequences in the sample. The V and J genes are TRBV9 and TRBJ2-7, with a weak D call TRBD1 (6 bases). The CDR3 is 14 residues long. Looked up from germline, CDR1 is SGDLS and CDR2 is YYNGEE. V was shortened by 2 bases and J by 1 base, with 10 bases between the two germline ends. Here the CDR3 reads CASSVGAGSYEQYF. DNA of the CDR3: TGTGCCAGCAGCGTGGGGGCCGGTTCCTACGAGCAGTACTTC.

This clone was seen only once. This rearrangement joins TRBV11-2 to TRBJ1-2; D unclear. The CDR3 extends over 12 amino acids. Trimming removed 1 base from V and 7 bases from J, with 7 bases in between. Germline V lookup: CDR1 SGHAT, CDR2 FQNNGV. CDR3: CASSLGRVGYTF. CDR3 coding DNA: TGTGCCAGCAGCTTAGGGAGGGTTGGCTACACCTTC.

This clone came up once. V is TRBV5-3 and J is TRBJ1-6; D remains unclear. TRBV5-3 is filed as an ORF, its function uncertain. The CDR3 loop spans 13 amino acids. V lost 2 bases to trimming and J lost 8 bases, with 8 bases between them. For the CDR3, the DNA is TGTGCCAGAAGCTTTCTTGTATATTCACCCCTCCACTTT. As protein: CARSFLVYSPLHF.

The chain carries TRBV11-2 and TRBJ1-6, with 8 bases identical to TRBD1. The V gene end was trimmed by 5 bases and the J gene end by 5 bases; junction bases not matched to a gene: 5. Germline V gene lookup returns CDR1 SGHAT and CDR2 FQNNGV. This CDR3 has 15 residues. The CDR3 DNA reads TGTGCCAGCAGCCCCGGACAGGGTCATAATTCACCCCTCCACTTT. Its protein product is CASSPGQGHNSPLHF.

The chain uses TRBV5-5 and TRBJ2-7; 12 nucleotides match TRBD2. Trimming at V came to 4 bases and at J to 1 base, leaving 6 bases not matched to a gene. CDR3 size: 16 residues. Germline assignment: CDR1 SGHKS and CDR2 YYEKEE (reference sequence). This chain's CDR3 is CASSNPTSGSSYEQYF. The CDR3 DNA follows: TGTGCCAGCAGCAACCCGACTAGCGGGAGTTCCTACGAGCAGTACTTC.

J is TRBJ2-3 and V is TRBV7-8, with D unclear. CDR3 size: 13 residues. Germline assignment: CDR1 SGHVS and CDR2 FQNEAQ. V was cut by 0 bases and J by 4 bases, with 5 bases left in between. CDR3 DNA: TGTGCCAGCAGCTTAGCGCCGGCAGATACGCAGTATTTT. It translates to CASSLAPADTQYF.

The V gene is TRBV7-9, the J gene TRBJ1-2; the D is unclear. The CDR3 extends over 12 amino acids. CDR1 SEHNR and CDR2 FQNEAQ come from the germline V gene (reference sequence). Between the trimmed V and J ends, which lost 3 bases and 5 bases, there was a span of 7 bases. DNA of the CDR3: TGTGCCAGCAGCTTTGGGCTGTATGGCTACACCTTC. Residues: CASSFGLYGYTF.

J is TRBJ1-2 and V is TRBV6-4; TRBD1 matches at 7 bases. The V segment lost 0 bases and the J segment 1 base; nucleotides outside the gene matches: 11. Germline-derived CDR1 and CDR2 are MRHNA and SNTAGT. The CDR3 consists of 18 residues. This CDR3 is CASSDSVTGPLGNYGYTF. The DNA of the CDR3 is TGTGCCAGCAGTGACTCGGTGACAGGGCCCTTAGGTAACTATGGCTACACCTTC.

This rearrangement joins TRBV5-1 to TRBJ1-2, with D uncertain. Germline V gene lookup returns CDR1 SGHRS and CDR2 YFSETQ. The CDR3 contains 17 residues. V was cut by 0 bases and J by 0 bases, with 15 bases left in between. Here the CDR3 DNA reads TGCGCCAGCAGCTTGGACCCCCTACCCACTACTAACTATGGCTACACCTTC. This gives the protein CASSLDPLPTTNYGYTF.

The chain employs TRBV9 and TRBJ2-5; 8 bases align to TRBD2. CDR3 length: 15 amino acids. The germline V gene has CDR1 SGDLS and CDR2 YYNGEE. Trimming at V came to 3 bases and at J to 5 bases, leaving 9 bases not matched to a gene. The DNA for the CDR3 is TGTGCCAGCAGCGACAACCTAGCGGGCTGGGAGACCCAGTACTTC. This sequence encodes CASSDNLAGWETQYF.

The chain uses TRBV12-5 and TRBJ1-1, with D unresolved. V was shortened by 3 bases and J by 1 base, with 6 bases between the two germline ends. The V gene's germline CDR1 is LGHNT and CDR2 FRNRAP. The CDR3 is 13 amino acids. CDR3: CASGFSGNTEAFF. The CDR3 DNA sequence: TGTGCTAGTGGTTTTTCCGGGAACACTGAAGCTTTCTTT.

The chain has TRBV13 and TRBJ2-2; 8 positions match TRBD2. Per germline, CDR1 PRHDT and CDR2 FYEKMQ (reference sequence). CDR3 length: 19 residues. Trimming removed 5 bases from V and 4 bases from J; junction bases left unmatched: 18. In DNA form, the CDR3 reads TGTGCCAGCAGCACCCCCGAGACTAGCGTAGAGTATGGCACCGGGGAGCTGTTTTTT. This codes for CASSTPETSVEYGTGELFF.

The V and J genes are TRBV4-1 and TRBJ2-3; the D is unclear. The CDR3 is 14 amino acids. Trimming stripped 4 bases from V and 2 bases from J, with 10 bases between. From germline, CDR1 is MGHRA and CDR2 YSYEKL. The CDR3 region has the DNA TGCGCCAGCAGCCCCGGAGCAACCACAGATACGCAGTATTTT. Its translation: CASSPGATTDTQYF.

The V and J genes are TRBV27 and TRBJ2-1, with D possibly matching TRBD2 (6 bases). Germline V CDR1 and CDR2: MNHEY, SMNVEV (reference sequence). The CDR3 runs 13 residues. V was pared by 4 bases and J by 14 bases, with 18 bases between. The CDR3 loop is CASSSFFGGPKFF. The CDR3 DNA reads TGTGCCAGCAGTTCTTTTTTTGGAGGGCCAAAGTTCTTC.

CDR3 nucleotide sequence: TGCGCCAGCAGCTTGAGAAGCGGGAGCGGGACTAGCACAGATACGCAGTATTTT. Protein sequence: CASSLRSGSGTSTDTQYF. The rearrangement uses TRBV5-1 and TRBJ2-3; 8 nucleotides match TRBD2. J was trimmed by 0 bases and V by 1 base; bases with no gene match: 10. Germline V gene sequence: CDR1 SGHRS, CDR2 YFSETQ. This CDR3 has 18 residues.

This sequence joins TRBV5-1 and TRBJ2-3; 9 bases agree with TRBD2. V lost 5 bases to trimming and J lost 5 bases; unmatched junction nucleotides: 6. CDR1 is SGHRS, CDR2 YFSETQ, per germline. This CDR3 comprises 14 residues. For the CDR3, the DNA is TGCGCCAGCAGTAGCGGGAGTTGGGGAGATACGCAGTATTTT. Translation gives CASSSGSWGDTQYF.

The chain employs TRBV28 and TRBJ2-7, with D possibly matching TRBD2 (6 bases). The V and J ends lost 10 bases and 4 bases respectively, with 17 bases between them. Looked up from germline, CDR1 is MDHEN and CDR2 is SYDVKM. This CDR3 contains 13 residues. CDR3 bases: TGTGCCAACTCCCTCCGGGAGAAATACGAGCAGTACTTC. Translation: CANSLREKYEQYF.

The genes are TRBV5-1 and TRBJ2-7; the match to TRBD1 covers 7 bases. The germline V gene has CDR1 SGHRS and CDR2 YFSETQ. This CDR3 region has 13 residues. Trimming cost V 4 bases and J 4 bases; bases outside gene matches: 5. The CDR3 DNA is TGCGCCAGCAGCACGGGACAGAGATACGAGCAGTACTTC. Protein: CASSTGQRYEQYF.